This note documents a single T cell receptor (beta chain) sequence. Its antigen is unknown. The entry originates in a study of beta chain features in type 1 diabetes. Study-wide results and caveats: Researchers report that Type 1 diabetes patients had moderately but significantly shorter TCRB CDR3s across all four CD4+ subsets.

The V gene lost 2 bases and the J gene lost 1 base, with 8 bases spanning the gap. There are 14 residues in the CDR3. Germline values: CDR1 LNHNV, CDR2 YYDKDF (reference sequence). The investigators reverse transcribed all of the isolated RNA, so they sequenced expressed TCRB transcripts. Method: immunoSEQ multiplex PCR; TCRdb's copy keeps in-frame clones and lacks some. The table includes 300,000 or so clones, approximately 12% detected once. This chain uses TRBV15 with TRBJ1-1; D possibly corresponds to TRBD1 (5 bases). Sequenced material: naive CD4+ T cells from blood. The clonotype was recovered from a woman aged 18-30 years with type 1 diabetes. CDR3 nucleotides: TGTGCCACCAGCAGAAATAGGGGGAACACTGAAGCTTTCTTT. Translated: CATSRNRGNTEAFF.